A selection of T cell receptor beta chains follows, all from one sample in a study of shared clonotypes between healthy human individuals. TCRdb's copy holds only in-frame clones and misses some; the assay was immunoSEQ multiplex PCR. The sample yields about half a million clones, more than 65% seen once. The sample consisted of PBMCs. Receptors were obtained from a woman aged 40 to 50 in good health. Some clones in this sample may be carry-over from other donors' samples. Both conserved end residues are part of each CDR3. Each record gives: clone size, D gene, J gene, V gene, CDR3 DNA, CDR3 protein. The D gene is left open where the match is weak. Only part of the rows carry a size: once, few, many, or a class if the clone is expanded.

size: once; D: TRBD2; J: TRBJ2-3; V: TRBV27; DNA: TGTGCCAGCAGTTTGGGACTAGCGGGAGGGCCGATCACAGATACGCAGTATTTT; CDR3: CASSLGLAGGPITDTQYF
size: .; D: TRBD2; J: TRBJ2-3; V: TRBV2; DNA: TGTGCCACCCGACTAGCGGCAACACCCACAGATACGCAGTATTTT; CDR3: CATRLAATPTDTQYF
size: .; D: TRBD2; J: TRBJ2-3; V: TRBV6-5; DNA: TGTGCCAGCAGTTACTCAGCTAGCGGGACGCAGTATTTT; CDR3: CASSYSASGTQYF
size: .; D: .; J: TRBJ2-3; V: TRBV11-2; DNA: TGTGCCAGCAGCTTGGCGGATACGCAGTATTTT; CDR3: CASSLADTQYF
size: .; D: .; J: TRBJ2-1; V: TRBV20-1; DNA: TGCAGTGCTAGAAGTGATGAGCAGTTCTTC; CDR3: CSARSDEQFF
size: few; D: .; J: TRBJ1-1; V: TRBV21-1; DNA: TGTGCCAGCGGGGTCCTTGAAGCTTTCTTT; CDR3: CASGVLEAFF
size: .; D: .; J: TRBJ2-2; V: TRBV19; DNA: TGTGCCAGTAGGGGAAGGGGAACCACCGGGGAGCTGTTTTTT; CDR3: CASRGRGTTGELFF
size: once; D: TRBD2; J: TRBJ2-7; V: TRBV19; DNA: TGTGCCAGTAGGGAATCCGGGACTAGCGGGTGGGACGAGCAGTACTTC; CDR3: CASRESGTSGWDEQYF
size: once; D: .; J: TRBJ2-7; V: TRBV11-2; DNA: TGTGCCAGCAGCTTTCGAGAGGGCGCCTACGAGCAGTACTTC; CDR3: CASSFREGAYEQYF
size: .; D: TRBD2; J: TRBJ2-7; V: TRBV27; DNA: TGTGCCACCGGGAGGGAGGCGGGAGGGATTTACGAGCAGTACTTC; CDR3: CATGREAGGIYEQYF